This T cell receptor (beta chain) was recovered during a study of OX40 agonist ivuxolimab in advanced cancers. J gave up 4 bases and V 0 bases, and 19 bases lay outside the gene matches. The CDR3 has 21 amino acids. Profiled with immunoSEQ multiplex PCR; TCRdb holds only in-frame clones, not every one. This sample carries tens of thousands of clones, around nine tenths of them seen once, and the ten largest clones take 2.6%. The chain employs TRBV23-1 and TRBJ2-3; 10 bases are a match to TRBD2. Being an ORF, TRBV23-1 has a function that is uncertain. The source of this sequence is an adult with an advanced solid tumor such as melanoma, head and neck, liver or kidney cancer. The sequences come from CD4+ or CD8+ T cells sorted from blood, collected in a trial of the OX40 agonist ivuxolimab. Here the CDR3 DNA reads TGCGCCAGCAGTCAATCGAGTATGGGACAAGGAGCGGGAGGGCCCCCAGATACGCAGTATTTT. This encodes CASSQSSMGQGAGGPPDTQYF.